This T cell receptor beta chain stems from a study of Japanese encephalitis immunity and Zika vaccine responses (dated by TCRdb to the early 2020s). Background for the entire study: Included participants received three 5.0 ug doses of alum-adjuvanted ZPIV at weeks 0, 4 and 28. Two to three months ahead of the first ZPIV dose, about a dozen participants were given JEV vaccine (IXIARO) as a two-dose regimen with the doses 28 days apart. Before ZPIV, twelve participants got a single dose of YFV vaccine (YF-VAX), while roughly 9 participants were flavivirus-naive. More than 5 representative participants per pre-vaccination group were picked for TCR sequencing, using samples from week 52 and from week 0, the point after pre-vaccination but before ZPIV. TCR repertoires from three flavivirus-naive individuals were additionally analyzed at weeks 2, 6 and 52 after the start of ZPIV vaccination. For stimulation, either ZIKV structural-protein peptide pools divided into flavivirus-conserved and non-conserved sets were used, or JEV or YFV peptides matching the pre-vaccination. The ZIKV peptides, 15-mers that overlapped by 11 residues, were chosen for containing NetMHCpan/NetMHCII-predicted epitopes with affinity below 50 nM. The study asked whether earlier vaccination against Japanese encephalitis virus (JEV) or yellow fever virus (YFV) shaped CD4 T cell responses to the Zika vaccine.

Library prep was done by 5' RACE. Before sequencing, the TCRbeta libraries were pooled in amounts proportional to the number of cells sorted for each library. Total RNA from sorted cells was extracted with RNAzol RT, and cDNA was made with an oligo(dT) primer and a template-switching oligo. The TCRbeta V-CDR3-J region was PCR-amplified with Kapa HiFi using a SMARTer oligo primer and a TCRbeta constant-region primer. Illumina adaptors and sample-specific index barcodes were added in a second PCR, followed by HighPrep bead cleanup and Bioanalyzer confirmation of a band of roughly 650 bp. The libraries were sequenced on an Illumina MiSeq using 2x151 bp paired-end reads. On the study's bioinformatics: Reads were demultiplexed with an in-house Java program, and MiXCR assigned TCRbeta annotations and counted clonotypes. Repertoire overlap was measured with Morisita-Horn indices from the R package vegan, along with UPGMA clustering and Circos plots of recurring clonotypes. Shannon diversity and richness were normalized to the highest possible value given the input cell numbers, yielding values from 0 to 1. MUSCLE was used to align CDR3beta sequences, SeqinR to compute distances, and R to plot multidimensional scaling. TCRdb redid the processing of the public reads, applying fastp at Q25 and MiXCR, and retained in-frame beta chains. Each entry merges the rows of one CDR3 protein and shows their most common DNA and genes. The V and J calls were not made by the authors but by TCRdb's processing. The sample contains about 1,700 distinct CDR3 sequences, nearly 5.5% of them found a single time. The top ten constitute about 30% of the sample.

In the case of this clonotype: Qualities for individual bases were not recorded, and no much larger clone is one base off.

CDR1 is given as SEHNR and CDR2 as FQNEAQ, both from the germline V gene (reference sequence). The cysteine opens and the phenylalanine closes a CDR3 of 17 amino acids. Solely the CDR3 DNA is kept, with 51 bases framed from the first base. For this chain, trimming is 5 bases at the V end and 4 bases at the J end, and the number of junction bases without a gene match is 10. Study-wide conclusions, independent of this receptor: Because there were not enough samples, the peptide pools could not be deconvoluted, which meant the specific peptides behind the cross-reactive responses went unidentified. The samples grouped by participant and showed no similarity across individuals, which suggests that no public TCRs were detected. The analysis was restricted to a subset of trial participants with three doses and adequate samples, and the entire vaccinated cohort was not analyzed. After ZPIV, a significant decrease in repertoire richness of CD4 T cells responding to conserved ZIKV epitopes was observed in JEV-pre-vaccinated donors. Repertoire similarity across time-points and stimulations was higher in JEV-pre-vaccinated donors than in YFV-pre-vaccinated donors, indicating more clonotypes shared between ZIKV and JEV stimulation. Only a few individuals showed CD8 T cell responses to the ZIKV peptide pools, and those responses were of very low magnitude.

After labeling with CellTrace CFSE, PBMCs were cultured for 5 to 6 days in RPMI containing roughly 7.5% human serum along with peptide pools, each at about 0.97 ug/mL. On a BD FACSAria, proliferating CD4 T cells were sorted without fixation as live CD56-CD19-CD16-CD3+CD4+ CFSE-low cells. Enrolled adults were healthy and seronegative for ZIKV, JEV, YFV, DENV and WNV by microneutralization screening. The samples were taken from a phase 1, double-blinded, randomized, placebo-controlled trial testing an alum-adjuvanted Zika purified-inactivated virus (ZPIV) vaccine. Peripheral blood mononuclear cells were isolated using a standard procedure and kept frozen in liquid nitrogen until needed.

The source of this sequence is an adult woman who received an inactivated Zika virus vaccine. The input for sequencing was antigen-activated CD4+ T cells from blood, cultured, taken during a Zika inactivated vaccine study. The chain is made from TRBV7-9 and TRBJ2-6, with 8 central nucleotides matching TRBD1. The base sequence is TGTGCCAGCAGCGAGGACAGGGTATTGCTCGGGGCCAACGTCCTGACTTTC. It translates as CASSEDRVLLGANVLTF.